This note documents a single T cell receptor beta chain sequence. The antigen this receptor binds is unknown. Base-call qualities are not available, and no considerably larger clone is one nucleotide away. Measured from the cysteine to the phenylalanine, the CDR3 is 14 residues long. The read is trimmed to its CDR3 DNA, 42 bases read in frame from base 1. CDR1 is given as SGHAT and CDR2 as FQNNGV, both from the germline V gene. The germline ends are 11 bases apart after V is trimmed by 4 bases and J by 4 bases. The meaning of the sample's treatment or condition label: oral pan-JAK inhibitor, 5-10 mg twice daily. From alopecia areata patients, peripheral blood was collected along with lesional scalp punch biopsies. PBMCs were isolated by density centrifugation and stained for CD3, CD4 and CD8, after which CD4+ and CD8+ T cells were sorted on a FACSAria. The library was obtained by the immunoSEQ multiplex PCR assay. RNA was extracted from all samples and reverse transcribed into cDNA, which served as template for TCR sequencing. SuperScript III was used to make first-strand cDNA, primed with a 2:1 mix of oligo-dT and random hexamers. A synthetic immune receptor repertoire was used to measure amplification bias, and any remaining bias was corrected computationally. The authors' pipeline ran thus. Raw reads were preprocessed to remove errors, and CDR3 was defined according to IMGT conventions as the region from the conserved cysteine to phenylalanine. To get clonality, Shannon entropy was normalized by log2 of the number of productive unique TCRs and the result was subtracted from 1. Whether each scalp clone was CD4 or CD8 was inferred by checking scalp TCRbeta sequences against the CD4 and CD8 repertoires from sorted blood. TCRdb re-hosts the immuneACCESS table, in-frame sequences only. Its copies lack some clones; in the studies checked, an unresolved V gene accounts for under half of them, and the cause for the rest is not known. That table supplies the V and J calls and clone size; D and trimming were determined from the DNA. Across this sample there are over 85,000 clones, with around 71% seen only once. The top ten clones comprise roughly 17% of the sample.

This sample was included in a study of CD8+ T cells in alopecia areata (dated by TCRdb to the late 2010s). In the study overall: Treated patients were enrolled in an open-label pilot trial of oral tofacitinib at 5 to 10 mg twice daily for moderate-to-severe alopecia areata. Patients received tofacitinib for 6 to 18 months and were then followed off drug for 6 months to check for delayed response and recurrence. For the treated patients, the SALT score, which quantifies what percentage of scalp surface area is affected, served as the measure of disease severity. To study T cell clonal expansion in alopecia areata, the researchers applied high-throughput TCRbeta sequencing to both the C3H/HeJ mouse model and human patients. Scalp tissue and sorted CD4+ and CD8+ peripheral blood T cells from patchy and totalis/universalis alopecia areata patients and from healthy controls were covered by human TCRbeta sequencing. Biopsies were taken from tofacitinib-treated patients at baseline and again at 4 and 24 weeks into treatment, and several of those patients also had a later scalp biopsy. Scalp clonality was compared across normal scalp (n=4), patchy alopecia areata scalp (n=8), and alopecia totalis/universalis scalp (n=8). RNA was obtained with the PAXgene miRNA kit for fixed scalp, the miRNeasy kit for PBMCs, and the RNeasy kit for mouse skin. Amplification of TCRbeta CDR3 regions was done by immunoSEQ multiplex PCR using 35 Vbeta forward primers and 13 Jbeta reverse primers. What the study reported, not specific to this receptor: Compared with mice, TCR sequences shared between patients were less clear, possibly partly because of HLA diversity across the patient population. Unlike mouse skin, which is dominated by gammadelta T cells, normal human skin has resident alphabeta T cells that are also sequenced, and this complicates analysis of the scalp TCR repertoire. Higher clonality and more expanded CD8+ clones were observed in lesional scalp than in normal scalp, particularly in alopecia totalis/universalis, a finding suggestive of antigenic drive. Because the treated cohort was small and had only one nonresponder, larger studies are needed to examine links between baseline CD8+ expansion and response. With tofacitinib, both scalp clonality and the number of expanded CD8+ clones among the top 100 scalp clones went down significantly. Many expanded lesional clones persisted in scalp and blood during tofacitinib treatment, which may partly explain relapse after stopping treatment.

The receptor chain draws on TRBV11-2 and TRBJ2-1; the D gene is perhaps TRBD1, from 5 matching bases. The receptor's source is a human donor with alopecia areata. The source was CD8+ T cells sorted from blood, collected at approximately week 45, from a patient treated with tofacitinib. The DNA reads as follows: TGTGCCAGCAGCTCGTTGACAGAATACAATGAGCAGTTCTTC. Its coded protein is CASSSLTEYNEQFF.